The rows below give T cell receptor beta chains drawn from one sample of a study of cytomegalovirus exposure and HLA in healthy donors. The method was immunoSEQ multiplex PCR; TCRdb's version includes in-frame clones alone and lacks a portion of them. The table has tens of thousands of clones, 91% seen once. Sequenced input: PBMCs. Every receptor here comes from a young man in good health and CMV-seronegative. Both conserved end residues are part of each CDR3. The order of the fields is clone size, V gene, J gene, D gene, CDR3 protein, CDR3 DNA. The D gene is left open where the match is weak. Expanded clones get a size class; other rows say once, few or many, or leave the size out.

clone_size: once
v_call: TRBV4-3
j_call: TRBJ2-5
d_call: -
cdr3_aa: CASSQDIGTNQETQYF
cdr3_nt: TGCGCCAGCAGCCAAGATATAGGGACAAATCAAGAGACCCAGTACTTC

clone_size: -
v_call: TRBV7-9
j_call: TRBJ1-5
d_call: -
cdr3_aa: CASTQGLPGQPQHF
cdr3_nt: TGTGCCAGCACCCAAGGATTACCGGGGCAGCCCCAGCATTTT

clone_size: -
v_call: TRBV5-8
j_call: TRBJ2-7
d_call: -
cdr3_aa: CASSGGAGFTYEQYF
cdr3_nt: TGTGCCAGCAGCGGGGGGGCTGGGTTCACCTACGAGCAGTACTTC

clone_size: -
v_call: TRBV6-6
j_call: TRBJ2-7
d_call: TRBD1
cdr3_aa: CASTLDRRAYEQYF
cdr3_nt: TGTGCCAGCACCCTGGACAGGCGTGCCTACGAGCAGTACTTC

clone_size: once
v_call: TRBV4-1
j_call: TRBJ2-7
d_call: -
cdr3_aa: CASSQVTGEHEQYF
cdr3_nt: TGCGCCAGCAGCCAAGTGACAGGTGAACACGAGCAGTACTTC

clone_size: -
v_call: TRBV7-3
j_call: TRBJ2-3
d_call: TRBD1
cdr3_aa: CASSPGQVQSDTQYF
cdr3_nt: TGTGCCAGCAGCCCCGGACAGGTTCAATCAGATACGCAGTATTTT

clone_size: -
v_call: TRBV27
j_call: TRBJ2-3
d_call: -
cdr3_aa: CASGRPPTDTQYF
cdr3_nt: TGTGCCAGCGGGAGGCCCCCCACAGATACGCAGTATTTT

clone_size: few
v_call: TRBV27
j_call: TRBJ2-7
d_call: TRBD1
cdr3_aa: CASRLTGGSYEQYF
cdr3_nt: TGTGCCAGTAGACTAACAGGGGGATCCTACGAGCAGTACTTC

clone_size: -
v_call: TRBV6-5
j_call: TRBJ2-7
d_call: -
cdr3_aa: CASSYSIGTTSYEQYF
cdr3_nt: TGTGCCAGCAGTTACTCGATTGGGACAACTTCCTACGAGCAGTACTTC

clone_size: -
v_call: TRBV28
j_call: TRBJ2-7
d_call: TRBD1
cdr3_aa: CASSLLHGQGQGADYEQYF
cdr3_nt: TGTGCCAGCAGTTTATTGCATGGACAGGGACAGGGGGCAGACTACGAGCAGTACTTC

clone_size: -
v_call: TRBV6-1
j_call: TRBJ2-1
d_call: -
cdr3_aa: CASSGGGDPYNEQFF
cdr3_nt: TGTGCCAGCAGTGGAGGAGGGGACCCCTACAATGAGCAGTTCTTC

clone_size: -
v_call: TRBV10-2
j_call: TRBJ2-7
d_call: -
cdr3_aa: CASSKVTGRMSEQYF
cdr3_nt: TGCGCCAGCAGTAAGGTAACCGGGAGAATGTCCGAGCAGTACTTC

clone_size: -
v_call: TRBV6-5
j_call: TRBJ1-2
d_call: TRBD1
cdr3_aa: CVSSYTDRGNYGYTF
cdr3_nt: TGTGTCAGCAGTTACACGGACAGGGGTAACTATGGCTACACCTTC

clone_size: -
v_call: TRBV11-3
j_call: TRBJ2-1
d_call: TRBD2
cdr3_aa: CASSSRQTSGRPHEQFF
cdr3_nt: TGTGCCAGCAGCTCCCGCCAAACTAGCGGGAGACCCCATGAGCAGTTCTTC

clone_size: -
v_call: TRBV27
j_call: TRBJ1-5
d_call: -
cdr3_aa: CASSLFGQGHQPQHF
cdr3_nt: TGTGCCAGCAGTTTATTCGGCCAGGGCCATCAGCCCCAGCATTTT

clone_size: -
v_call: TRBV7-3
j_call: TRBJ2-1
d_call: TRBD2
cdr3_aa: CASSLNSGSVNEQFF
cdr3_nt: TGTGCCAGCAGCTTAAACAGCGGGAGTGTAAATGAGCAGTTCTTC

clone_size: -
v_call: TRBV4-3
j_call: TRBJ2-7
d_call: -
cdr3_aa: CASSQRWQGPYEQYF
cdr3_nt: TGCGCCAGCAGCCAACGCTGGCAGGGCCCCTACGAGCAGTACTTC

clone_size: -
v_call: TRBV28
j_call: TRBJ2-1
d_call: -
cdr3_aa: CASSRDFGDEQFF
cdr3_nt: TGTGCCAGCAGCCGGGACTTCGGCGATGAGCAGTTCTTC

clone_size: once
v_call: TRBV18
j_call: TRBJ2-5
d_call: -
cdr3_aa: CASSPRRDQETQYF
cdr3_nt: TGTGCCAGCTCACCACGGAGGGACCAAGAGACCCAGTACTTC

clone_size: -
v_call: TRBV28
j_call: TRBJ1-1
d_call: TRBD1
cdr3_aa: CASIGETGLLNTEAFF
cdr3_nt: TGTGCCAGCATTGGTGAGACAGGGCTACTAAACACTGAAGCTTTCTTT

clone_size: -
v_call: TRBV25-1
j_call: TRBJ2-7
d_call: TRBD2
cdr3_aa: CASSGAPVGGWASYEQYF
cdr3_nt: TGTGCCAGCAGTGGGGCTCCCGTCGGGGGGTGGGCCTCCTACGAGCAGTACTTC

clone_size: -
v_call: TRBV9
j_call: TRBJ2-1
d_call: -
cdr3_aa: CASSVGGVNEQFF
cdr3_nt: TGTGCCAGCAGCGTAGGGGGGGTCAATGAGCAGTTCTTC

clone_size: -
v_call: TRBV28
j_call: TRBJ1-1
d_call: -
cdr3_aa: CASSLDGGNTEAFF
cdr3_nt: TGTGCCAGCAGTTTAGATGGCGGAAACACTGAAGCTTTCTTT

clone_size: few
v_call: TRBV2
j_call: TRBJ2-3
d_call: TRBD1
cdr3_aa: CASSRRTLQGAYITDTQYF
cdr3_nt: TGTGCCAGCAGCCGGAGGACGCTACAGGGGGCCTATATCACAGATACGCAGTATTTT

clone_size: -
v_call: TRBV6-1
j_call: TRBJ1-1
d_call: TRBD1
cdr3_aa: CASDRARNTEAFF
cdr3_nt: TGTGCCAGCGACAGGGCCCGGAACACTGAAGCTTTCTTT